The entry that follows covers one T cell receptor (beta chain) sequence. This clonotype was recorded a few times. The clone's antigen remains unknown. No per-base quality is available; no much larger clone lies one base away. Relative to germline, V is 3 bases shorter and J is 7 bases shorter, with 6 bases between their ends. According to the germline V gene, CDR1 reads KGHDR and CDR2 reads SFDVKD. The CDR3, cysteine through phenylalanine, is 12 amino acids long. Only the CDR3 DNA is retained, 36 bases long and in frame from the first base. The sample comes from a study of identical twins (dated by TCRdb to the mid-2010s). Background for the entire study: TCR alpha and beta repertoires from monozygotic twins, unrelated adults of various ages and cord blood were deep-sequenced to test whether fetal clonotypes persist. To rule out contamination, replicate twin experiments were performed at different times with different library preparation protocols.

Broader findings and caveats from the paper: Because the same donors could not be followed over many years, the conclusions relied on cross-sectional statistical analysis. A weaker excess of twin sharing was found in beta out-of-frame sequences because the signal-to-noise ratio was lowered by fewer shared sequences. Compared with coincidental sharing between unrelated individuals, an excess of low generation-probability sequences was observed among out-of-frame TCR alpha sequences shared between twins. In monozygotic twins, out-of-frame TCR alpha sharing was systematically underestimated by recombination models, although the models agreed with sharing between unrelated individuals. Invariant T cells such as MAIT and iNKT could partly confound zero-insertion analyses, though diverse VJ usage argued against this for most clonotypes. Fewer insertions were carried by abundant cord blood beta clonotypes; a weaker similar trend was observed in young adult naive repertoires, while no such trend was observed in memory repertoires.

The library was generated by 5' RACE. Sequencer: Illumina HiSeq 2000. Template switching introduced a universal primer binding site; the final cDNA contained a unique molecular identifier, enabling accurate counting of TCR cDNA molecules. Specific primers in the conserved constant-segment region were used to synthesize first-strand cDNA for TCR alpha and beta chains. Each cDNA library was double barcoded, with a SMART-Mk sample barcode plus Illumina barcodes, to control for contamination. TruSeq adapter sequences along with Illumina sample barcodes were introduced in two successive PCR steps. The TCR alpha and beta cDNA libraries were sequenced on the Illumina HiSeq platform using custom primers. The authors' pipeline ran thus. MiGEC processed the raw reads to extract unique molecular identifiers, while MiXCR was used to determine the CDR3 positions. For each individual, recombination models were inferred using an EM algorithm with the repgenHMM and IGoR tools. The tcR package in R was used for shared clonotype analysis, with sharing normalized by the product of cloneset sizes. To study raw recombination free of thymic and clonal selection effects, out-of-frame nonproductive sequences were analyzed. TCRdb redid the processing of the public reads, applying fastp at Q25 and MiXCR, and retained in-frame beta chains. Every distinct CDR3 protein forms one entry, paired with its most common genes and DNA. V and J calls and clone size were set by TCRdb, not the authors. For this sample there are approximately 700,000 distinct CDR3 sequences; around a sixth appear just once. Of the sample, 13% is held by the ten largest clones.

Every donor in the study was a healthy Caucasian. The twin cohort consisted of three pairs of female monozygotic twins, all aged roughly 18 to 30 years. Peripheral blood mononuclear cells were the source from which RNA for the TCR libraries was isolated. These sequences were also reported in another study, on T cells expressing NK-cell markers. Taken from the second paper: About 8 donors provided sorted CD3+CD56+NKG2C+, CD3+CD56+NKG2C- and CD3+CD56-NKG2C+ T-cell subsets, whose TCR beta-chain repertoires were profiled. Among the eight sequenced donors, seven were HCMV-seropositive and one was HCMV-seronegative. To restrict sorting to alphabetaTCR-expressing T cells, an anti-gammadeltaTCR antibody was added in several experiments. In over five donors, the dominant CD3+CD56+NKG2C+ clonotypes were found to rank among the top 10 CD8+ clonotypes and to make up 1.0-7.0% of CD8+ T cells. Those dominant clonotypes were again the most abundant among CD3+CD56-NKG2C+ cells in four donors, at roughly 28.3-65%. It remained unclear whether the expanded NKG2C-expressing T cell clones were specific for HCMV antigens. The eight sequenced donors were randomly selected healthy volunteers, three men and five women. HCMV-specific IgG was detected in serum with a commercial ELISA kit to determine HCMV serostatus. For six donors, bulk peripheral blood T-cell repertoires were additionally sequenced from unsorted PBMC. MIGEC was used to demultiplex reads and group the reads by UMI, and MiTCR was used to assemble and quantify clonotypes. Only TCR cDNA sequences supported by at least two reads were kept to exclude erroneous sequences. The tcR package was used for downstream repertoire analysis, and clonotypes were matched across fractions by CDR3 nucleotide sequence plus V segment. VDJmatch was used to annotate antigen specificity against VDJdb, with one amino acid substitution in CDR3 allowed.

This sequence originates from a woman under 30 in good health. The sequence is built from TRBV24-1 and TRBJ2-1; a weak D assignment points to TRBD2 (5 bases agree). The sample consisted of PBMCs. The nucleotides are TGTGCCACCAGTGATAGGGAGAATGAGCAGTTCTTC. Its protein reads: CATSDRENEQFF.